This T cell receptor beta chain was sequenced in a study of T cells after yellow fever vaccination. Study as a whole: The fractions with low cell numbers were processed using SMART-Seq v4 Ultra Low Input. Study results and limitations: A minor fraction of clonotypes spanned both CD4 and CD8 compartments. Re-detected after boosting: most primary clones, 96% of CD4 and less than 90% of CD8. Researchers report a weaker secondary response that nonetheless peaked faster, day 5 versus 15.

TCRdb reprocessed the 5' RACE reads via MiXCR and lists one record per CDR3 protein. The sample includes 250,000 or so distinct CDR3 sequences, 3.6% of them seen just once. Germline assignment: CDR1 SGHRS and CDR2 YFSETQ. This CDR3 is 14 amino acids long. V gave up 5 bases and J gave up 1 base; unmatched junction bases: 1. This clonotype was observed at least ten times. The target antigen is unknown. The V call is TRBV5-1, the J call TRBJ2-2; 8 positions match TRBD1. The sequenced sample was PBMCs, obtained 15 days after the yellow fever booster vaccination. The receptor's source is a man aged 18 to 30 who received the YFV17D yellow fever vaccine. The CDR3 coding sequence is TGCGCCAGCAGGGGACAGGAGAACACCGGGGAGCTGTTTTTT. Protein sequence: CASRGQENTGELFF.